This passage covers 5 T cell receptor beta chains from one sample sequenced in a study of shared clonotypes between healthy human individuals. TCRdb keeps only in-frame clones here, not all; method: immunoSEQ multiplex PCR. In the table there are around 2,000,000 clones, 85% to 95% of which are singletons. Material for sequencing was naive CD4+ T cells sorted from blood. This sample's subset: CD45RA+ positively selected. All receptors come from a man aged 18 to 29 in good health.

The chain links TRBV6-5 to TRBJ2-4; D tentatively reads TRBD1 or TRBD2 (5 bases each). Trimming shortened V by 8 bases and J by 1 base, and 12 bases separated the two germline ends. This CDR3 has 14 amino acids. CDR1 is MNHEY, CDR2 SVGAGI, per germline. CDR3 sequence: CASGAGTAKNIQYF. The CDR3 DNA follows: TGTGCCAGCGGGGCGGGCACCGCCAAAAACATTCAGTACTTC.

CDR3 loop: CASSSPGQGTYGYTF. In nucleotides, the CDR3 is TGTGCCAGCAGCTCGCCCGGACAGGGAACTTATGGCTACACCTTC. The V and J genes are TRBV7-9 and TRBJ1-2; 8 bases match TRBD1. Germline trimming cut 4 bases from V and 5 bases from J; bases unmatched to any gene: 9. Germline CDR1 reads SEHNR; CDR2 reads FQNEAQ (reference sequence). CDR3 size: 15 residues.

This chain uses TRBV6-5 with TRBJ1-6, with 7 positions matching TRBD1. V lost 3 bases and J lost 10; bases outside the gene matches: 6. The V gene's germline CDR1 is MNHEY and CDR2 SVGAGI. The CDR3 consists of 14 residues. This chain's CDR3 is CASSYFRGGSPLHF. DNA of the CDR3: TGTGCCAGCAGTTATTTCAGGGGGGGCTCACCCCTCCACTTT.

This clone occurred once. CDR3 nucleotides: TGTGCCATCAGTGGAGGGACAGGGAGCTCCTACGAGCAGTACTTC. Translation: CAISGGTGSSYEQYF. This chain connects TRBV10-3 to TRBJ2-7, with 9 bases aligning to TRBD1. The germline CDR1 and CDR2 sequences are ENHRY and SYGVKD. CDR3 length equals 15 residues. The J segment lost 0 bases and the V segment lost 4 bases, leaving 4 bases of the junction unmatched.

This chain joins TRBV4-3 and TRBJ1-4, with 10 bases identical to TRBD1. J gave up 8 bases and V 6 bases, and 12 bases lay outside the gene matches. Per germline, CDR1 LGHNA and CDR2 YSLEER. CDR3 length: 16 residues. CDR3 DNA sequence: TGCGCCAGCAGTCCGCCGGGACAGGGGAGCGACGAAAAACTGTTTTTT. Its translation: CASSPPGQGSDEKLFF.